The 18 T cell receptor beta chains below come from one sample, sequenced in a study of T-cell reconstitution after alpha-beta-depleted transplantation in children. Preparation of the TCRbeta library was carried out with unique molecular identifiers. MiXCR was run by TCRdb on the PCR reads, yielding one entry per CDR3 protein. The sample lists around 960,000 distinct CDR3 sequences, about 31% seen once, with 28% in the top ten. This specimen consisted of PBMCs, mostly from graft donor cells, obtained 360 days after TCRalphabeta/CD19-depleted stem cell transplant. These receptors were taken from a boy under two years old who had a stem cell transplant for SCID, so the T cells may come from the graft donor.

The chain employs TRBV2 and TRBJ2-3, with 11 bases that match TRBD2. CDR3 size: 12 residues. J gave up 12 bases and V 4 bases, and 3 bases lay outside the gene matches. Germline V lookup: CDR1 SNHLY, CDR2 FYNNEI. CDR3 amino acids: CASSASGGPQYF. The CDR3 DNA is TGTGCCAGCAGTGCTAGCGGGGGGCCCCAGTATTTT.

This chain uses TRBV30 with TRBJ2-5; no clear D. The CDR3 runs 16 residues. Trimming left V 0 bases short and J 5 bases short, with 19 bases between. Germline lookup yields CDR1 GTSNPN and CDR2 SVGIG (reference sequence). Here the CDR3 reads CAWSVFPPGVGETQYF. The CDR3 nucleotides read TGTGCCTGGAGTGTATTTCCCCCAGGAGTGGGTGAGACCCAGTACTTC.

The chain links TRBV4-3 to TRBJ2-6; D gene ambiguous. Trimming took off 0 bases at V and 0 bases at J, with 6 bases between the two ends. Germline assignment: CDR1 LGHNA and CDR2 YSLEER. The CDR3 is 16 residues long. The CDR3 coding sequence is TGCGCCAGCAGCCAAGATATCCTCTCTGGGGCCAACGTCCTGACTTTC. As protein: CASSQDILSGANVLTF.

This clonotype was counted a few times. CDR3 sequence reads: CASSSRTSGDSYEQYF. For the CDR3, the DNA is TGTGCCAGCAGCTCAAGGACTAGCGGGGACTCCTACGAGCAGTACTTC. V and J are TRBV13 and TRBJ2-7, with TRBD2 identical over 12 bases. V gave up 4 bases and J gave up 0 bases; unmatched junction bases: 4. The germline V gene has CDR1 PRHDT and CDR2 FYEKMQ (reference sequence). There are 16 residues in the CDR3.

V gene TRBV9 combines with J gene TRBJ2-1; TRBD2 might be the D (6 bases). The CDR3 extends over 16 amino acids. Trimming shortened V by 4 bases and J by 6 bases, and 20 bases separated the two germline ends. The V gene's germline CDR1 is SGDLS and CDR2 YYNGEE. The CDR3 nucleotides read TGTGCCAGCAGCAAAAGCGGGTCCCCCCCGGGCAATGAGCAGTTCTTC. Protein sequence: CASSKSGSPPGNEQFF.

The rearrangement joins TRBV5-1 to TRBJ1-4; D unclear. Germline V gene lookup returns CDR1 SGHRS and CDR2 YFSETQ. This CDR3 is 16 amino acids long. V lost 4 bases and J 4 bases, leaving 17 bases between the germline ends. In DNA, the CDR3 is TGCGCCAGCAGCCTACTCCCGACGGACTATAATGAAAAACTGTTTTTT. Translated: CASSLLPTDYNEKLFF.

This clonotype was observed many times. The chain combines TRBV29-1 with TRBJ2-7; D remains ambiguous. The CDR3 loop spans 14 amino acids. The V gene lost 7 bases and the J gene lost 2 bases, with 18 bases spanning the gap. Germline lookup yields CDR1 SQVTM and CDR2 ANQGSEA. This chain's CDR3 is CSAERPGVPYEQYF. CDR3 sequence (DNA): TGCAGCGCCGAGAGGCCAGGAGTACCCTACGAGCAGTACTTC.

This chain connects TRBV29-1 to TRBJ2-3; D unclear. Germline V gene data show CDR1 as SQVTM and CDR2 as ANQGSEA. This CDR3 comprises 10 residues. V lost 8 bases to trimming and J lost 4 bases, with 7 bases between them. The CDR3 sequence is CSSRSDTQYF. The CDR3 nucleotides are TGCAGCTCCCGTTCAGATACGCAGTATTTT.

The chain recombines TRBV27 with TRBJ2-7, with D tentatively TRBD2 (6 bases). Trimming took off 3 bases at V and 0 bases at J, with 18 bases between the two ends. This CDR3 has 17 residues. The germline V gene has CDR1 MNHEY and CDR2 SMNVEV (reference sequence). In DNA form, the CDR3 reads TGTGCCAGCAGTTTTTGGGGGAGGAGGGGTTCCTCCTACGAGCAGTACTTC. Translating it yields CASSFWGRRGSSYEQYF.

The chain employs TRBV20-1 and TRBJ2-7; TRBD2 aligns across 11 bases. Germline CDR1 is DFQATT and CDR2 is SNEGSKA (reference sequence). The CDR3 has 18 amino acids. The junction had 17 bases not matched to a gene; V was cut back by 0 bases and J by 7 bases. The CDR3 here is CSARDPDRLAGLFSEQYF. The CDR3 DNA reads TGCAGTGCTAGAGATCCGGACCGACTAGCGGGGCTGTTTAGTGAGCAGTACTTC.

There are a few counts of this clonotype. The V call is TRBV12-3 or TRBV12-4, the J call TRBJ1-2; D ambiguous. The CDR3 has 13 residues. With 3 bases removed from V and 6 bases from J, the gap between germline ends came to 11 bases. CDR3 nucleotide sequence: TGTGCCAGCAGTTTGGGCAGAGGCCATGGCTACACCTTC. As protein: CASSLGRGHGYTF.

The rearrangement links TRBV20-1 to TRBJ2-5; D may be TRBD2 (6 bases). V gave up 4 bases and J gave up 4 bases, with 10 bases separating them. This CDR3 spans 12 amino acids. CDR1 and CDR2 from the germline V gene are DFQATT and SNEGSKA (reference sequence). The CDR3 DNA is TGCAGTGCTACAGGGCGGGGAGAGACCCAGTACTTC. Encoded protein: CSATGRGETQYF.

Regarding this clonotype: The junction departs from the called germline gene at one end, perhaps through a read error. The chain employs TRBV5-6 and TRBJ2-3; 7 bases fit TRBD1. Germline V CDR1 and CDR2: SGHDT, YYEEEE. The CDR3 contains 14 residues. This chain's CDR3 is CASSLGTGATRVNF. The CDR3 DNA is TGTGCCAGCAGCTTGGGGACAGGAGCAACACGCGTGAATTTT.

The CDR3 loop is CASSADISNYGYTF. CDR3 nucleotide sequence: TGTGCCAGCAGCGCGGACATTTCTAACTATGGCTACACCTTC. The chain has TRBV9 and TRBJ1-2, with D perhaps TRBD1 (5 bases). Per the germline V gene, CDR1 is SGDLS and CDR2 is YYNGEE. The CDR3 covers 14 residues. The V end was cut by 3 bases, the J end by 0 bases, with 9 bases between.

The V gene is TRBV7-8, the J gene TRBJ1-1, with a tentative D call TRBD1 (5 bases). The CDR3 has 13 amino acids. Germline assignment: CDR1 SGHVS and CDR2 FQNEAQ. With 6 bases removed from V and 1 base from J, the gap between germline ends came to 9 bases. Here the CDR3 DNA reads TGTGCCAGCAGTGCTACAGGGAACACTGAAGCTTTCTTT. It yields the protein CASSATGNTEAFF.

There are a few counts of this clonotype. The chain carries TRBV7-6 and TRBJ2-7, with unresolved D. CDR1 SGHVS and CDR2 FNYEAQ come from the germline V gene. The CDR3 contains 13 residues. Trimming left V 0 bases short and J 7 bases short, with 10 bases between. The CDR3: CASSLATISEQYF. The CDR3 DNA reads TGTGCCAGCAGCTTAGCTACTATCTCGGAGCAGTACTTC.

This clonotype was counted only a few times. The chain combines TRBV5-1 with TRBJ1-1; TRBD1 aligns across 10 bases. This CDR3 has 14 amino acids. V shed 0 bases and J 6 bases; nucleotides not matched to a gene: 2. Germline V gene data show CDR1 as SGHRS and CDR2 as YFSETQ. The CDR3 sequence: CASSLGQGAAEAFF. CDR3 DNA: TGCGCCAGCAGCTTGGGACAGGGGGCAGCTGAAGCTTTCTTT.

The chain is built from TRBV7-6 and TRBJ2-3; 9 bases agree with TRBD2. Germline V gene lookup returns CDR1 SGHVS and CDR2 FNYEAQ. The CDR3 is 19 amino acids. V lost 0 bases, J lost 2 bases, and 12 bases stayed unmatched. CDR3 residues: CASSLAFAGGPPNTDTQYF. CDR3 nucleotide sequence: TGTGCCAGCAGCTTAGCCTTTGCGGGGGGGCCGCCCAACACAGATACGCAGTATTTT.